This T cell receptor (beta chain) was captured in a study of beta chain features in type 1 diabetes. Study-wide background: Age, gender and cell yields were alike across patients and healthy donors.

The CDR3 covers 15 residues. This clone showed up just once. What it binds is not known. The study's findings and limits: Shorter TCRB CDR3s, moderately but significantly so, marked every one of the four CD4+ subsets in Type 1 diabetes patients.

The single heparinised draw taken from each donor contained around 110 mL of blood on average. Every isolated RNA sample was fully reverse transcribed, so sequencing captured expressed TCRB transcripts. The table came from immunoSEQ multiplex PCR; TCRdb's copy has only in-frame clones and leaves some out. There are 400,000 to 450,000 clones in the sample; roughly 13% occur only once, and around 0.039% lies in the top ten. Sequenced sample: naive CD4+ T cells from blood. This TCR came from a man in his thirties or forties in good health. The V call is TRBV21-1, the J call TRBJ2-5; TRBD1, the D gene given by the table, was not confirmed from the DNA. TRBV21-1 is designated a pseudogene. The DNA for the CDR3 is TGTGCCAGCAGCAAAGAAGGGGCAGTACAAGAGACCCAGTACTTC. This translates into CASSKEGAVQETQYF.